This is a list of T cell receptor beta chains from one sample in a study of blood T cell repertoires in COVID-19. The protocol was immunoSEQ multiplex PCR, while the TCRdb copy is restricted to in-frame clones and leaves out a portion. The table lists roughly 63,000 clones, approximately 80% of them singletons. What was sequenced was peripheral blood. The receptors stem from a human donor in a cohort sampled during active COVID-19. Each CDR3 is given with its conserved first and last residue. Fields, in order: V gene, CDR3 length, J gene, clone size, D gene, CDR3 protein, CDR3 DNA. The D gene is left open where the match is weak. The listing skips clone size in some rows; elsewhere it reads once, few, many or a size class.

v_gene: TRBV5-1; len: 16; j_gene: TRBJ2-7; abundance: few; d_gene: .; CDR3aa: CASSPLGGGRDGEQYF; CDR3nt: TGCGCCAGCAGCCCCCTCGGAGGGGGCCGGGATGGCGAGCAGTACTTC
v_gene: TRBV19; len: 17; j_gene: TRBJ1-3; abundance: .; d_gene: TRBD1; CDR3aa: CASTGSNRGLSGNTIYF; CDR3nt: TGTGCCAGTACCGGGAGTAACAGGGGACTCTCTGGAAACACCATATATTTT
v_gene: TRBV30; len: 13; j_gene: TRBJ1-5; abundance: .; d_gene: .; CDR3aa: CAWRAGRNQPQHF; CDR3nt: TGTGCCTGGAGAGCAGGCCGCAATCAGCCCCAGCATTTT
v_gene: TRBV6-2/TRBV6-3; len: 11; j_gene: TRBJ2-7; abundance: few; d_gene: .; CDR3aa: CASSQSYEQYF; CDR3nt: TGTGCCAGCAGTCAGTCGTACGAGCAGTACTTC
v_gene: TRBV6-2/TRBV6-3; len: 16; j_gene: TRBJ2-1; abundance: .; d_gene: TRBD2; CDR3aa: CASSYRLAGGPDEQFF; CDR3nt: TGTGCCAGCAGTTACAGACTAGCGGGAGGGCCGGATGAGCAGTTCTTC
v_gene: TRBV4-1; len: 16; j_gene: TRBJ2-7; abundance: .; d_gene: .; CDR3aa: CASSQSGTPLLYEQYF; CDR3nt: TGCGCCAGCAGCCAGTCCGGGACACCACTACTCTACGAGCAGTACTTC
v_gene: TRBV11-1; len: 16; j_gene: TRBJ2-2; abundance: .; d_gene: TRBD1; CDR3aa: CASSLNPGQGTGELFF; CDR3nt: TGTGCCAGCAGCTTAAACCCGGGACAGGGAACCGGGGAGCTGTTTTTT
v_gene: TRBV25-1; len: 15; j_gene: TRBJ2-1; abundance: .; d_gene: TRBD2; CDR3aa: CASSASTSGVGEQFF; CDR3nt: TGTGCCAGCAGTGCCAGCACTAGCGGGGTTGGAGAGCAGTTCTTC
v_gene: TRBV6-6; len: 14; j_gene: TRBJ1-5; abundance: .; d_gene: .; CDR3aa: CASSVGTADQPQHF; CDR3nt: TGTGCCAGCAGTGTAGGGACTGCCGATCAGCCCCAGCATTTT
v_gene: TRBV5-1; len: 14; j_gene: TRBJ1-2; abundance: .; d_gene: TRBD1; CDR3aa: CASSPQGVEYGYTF; CDR3nt: TGCGCCAGCAGCCCACAGGGGGTCGAATATGGCTACACCTTC
v_gene: TRBV12-3/TRBV12-4; len: 12; j_gene: TRBJ1-5; abundance: .; d_gene: .; CDR3aa: CASSTRNQPQHF; CDR3nt: TGTGCCAGCAGTACACGCAATCAGCCCCAGCATTTT
v_gene: TRBV5-1; len: 15; j_gene: TRBJ2-7; abundance: .; d_gene: TRBD1; CDR3aa: CASSLAQGAGYEQYF; CDR3nt: TGCGCCAGCAGCTTGGCCCAGGGGGCTGGTTACGAGCAGTACTTC
v_gene: TRBV7-2; len: 13; j_gene: TRBJ2-3; abundance: .; d_gene: .; CDR3aa: CASSLERGSTQYF; CDR3nt: TGTGCCAGCAGCTTAGAGAGAGGAAGTACGCAGTATTTT
v_gene: TRBV11-2; len: 15; j_gene: TRBJ2-7; abundance: .; d_gene: TRBD2; CDR3aa: CASSSAGTRVGEQYF; CDR3nt: TGTGCCAGCAGCTCGGCCGGGACTAGAGTTGGCGAGCAGTACTTC
v_gene: TRBV4-1; len: 15; j_gene: TRBJ1-5; abundance: .; d_gene: .; CDR3aa: CASTERAVSNQPQHF; CDR3nt: TGCGCCAGTACCGAGCGGGCCGTCTCTAACCAGCCCCAGCATTTT
v_gene: TRBV2; len: 14; j_gene: TRBJ1-2; abundance: .; d_gene: TRBD1; CDR3aa: CASRGQDGDYGYTF; CDR3nt: TGTGCCAGCAGAGGACAGGACGGCGACTATGGCTACACCTTC
v_gene: TRBV25-1; len: 14; j_gene: TRBJ2-7; abundance: few; d_gene: TRBD2; CDR3aa: CASSEFRTSDEQYF; CDR3nt: TGTGCCAGCAGTGAATTCCGGACTAGTGACGAGCAGTACTTC
v_gene: TRBV30; len: 15; j_gene: TRBJ2-3; abundance: .; d_gene: .; CDR3aa: CAWSLDGTSTDTQYF; CDR3nt: TGTGCCTGGAGTCTAGATGGGACTAGCACAGATACGCAGTATTTT
v_gene: TRBV9; len: 16; j_gene: TRBJ2-7; abundance: .; d_gene: TRBD1; CDR3aa: CASSLRPGQASYEQYF; CDR3nt: TGTGCCAGCAGCCTGAGACCGGGACAGGCCTCCTACGAGCAGTACTTC
v_gene: TRBV7-9; len: 16; j_gene: TRBJ2-7; abundance: .; d_gene: TRBD1; CDR3aa: CASSQIGQGASYEQYF; CDR3nt: TGTGCCAGCAGCCAGATAGGACAGGGGGCTTCATACGAGCAGTACTTC
v_gene: TRBV5-1; len: 14; j_gene: TRBJ2-3; abundance: .; d_gene: TRBD1; CDR3aa: CASSFGRGRDTQYF; CDR3nt: TGCGCCAGCAGCTTTGGCAGGGGGCGCGATACGCAGTATTTT
v_gene: TRBV5-4; len: 17; j_gene: TRBJ2-3; abundance: .; d_gene: TRBD2; CDR3aa: CASSHGTSGVRGDTQYF; CDR3nt: TGTGCCAGCAGCCACGGGACTAGCGGGGTCCGGGGGGATACGCAGTATTTT
v_gene: TRBV6-5; len: 13; j_gene: TRBJ2-1; abundance: .; d_gene: TRBD1; CDR3aa: CASSYSGGREQFF; CDR3nt: TGTGCCAGCAGTTACTCAGGGGGCAGGGAGCAGTTCTTC
v_gene: TRBV13; len: 16; j_gene: TRBJ2-1; abundance: once; d_gene: TRBD1; CDR3aa: CASSEGQHSSYNEQFF; CDR3nt: TGTGCCAGCAGCGAGGGACAGCACAGCTCCTACAATGAGCAGTTCTTC
v_gene: TRBV11-3; len: 14; j_gene: TRBJ2-2; abundance: .; d_gene: .; CDR3aa: CASSLQGSAGELFF; CDR3nt: TGTGCCAGCAGCTTACAGGGTTCAGCCGGGGAGCTGTTTTTT
v_gene: TRBV15; len: 18; j_gene: TRBJ1-5; abundance: once; d_gene: .; CDR3aa: CATSSAPPGPTRYQPQHF; CDR3nt: TGTGCCACCAGCAGTGCTCCACCCGGCCCCACGAGGTATCAGCCCCAGCATTTT